This T cell receptor (beta chain) derives from a study of blood T cell repertoires in COVID-19. V was clipped by 5 bases and J by 2 bases; unmatched bases: 4. Germline V gives CDR1 SGHTA, CDR2 FQGNSA. The CDR3 covers 15 residues. The data were produced by immunoSEQ multiplex PCR, yet TCRdb's version contains in-frame clones alone and is incomplete. The data hold tens of thousands of clones, with almost 85% observed a single time. The rearrangement joins TRBV7-2 to TRBJ1-2, with 11 positions matching TRBD1. The specimen sequenced was peripheral blood. The sequence derives from a man aged 65 to 85 with acute or convalescent COVID-19. The CDR3 region has the DNA TGTGCCAGCAGCCCCGGGACAGGGGGGAACTATGGCTACACCTTC. This translates into CASSPGTGGNYGYTF. Supplemented by reference TRBV7-2 and TRBJ1-2, the full variable domain reads GAGVSQSPSNKVTEKGKDVELRCDPISGHTALYWYRQSLGQGLEFLIYFQGNSAPDKSGLPSDRFSAERTGGSVSTLTIQRTQQEDSAVYLCASSPGTGGNYGYTFGSGTRLTVV.